The subject of this entry is one T cell receptor beta chain. Its matching antigen is unknown. This sample was taken from a study of monozygotic twins with cystic fibrosis. Study-wide results and caveats: Nucleotide-identical clonotype sharing was significantly higher within monozygotic CF twin pairs than between unrelated CF individuals. In this small cohort, shared CDR3 numbers showed no association with age, concordance or disease severity.

The CDR3 has 14 residues. Trimming left V 2 bases short and J 4 bases short, with 14 bases between. Germline V gene lookup returns CDR1 SQVTM and CDR2 ANQGSEA. The method was immunoSEQ multiplex PCR; TCRdb's version includes in-frame clones alone and lacks a portion of them. The data contain approximately 33,000 clones, over 75% of them singletons. This clonotype was obtained from a girl under 10 years old with cystic fibrosis. Sequenced input: blood. The gene calls are TRBV29-1 and TRBJ1-2; D is uncertain. Here the CDR3 reads CSVEPSDYSYGYTF. The CDR3 DNA sequence: TGCAGCGTTGAACCGTCAGACTACTCCTATGGCTACACCTTC.